The 32 T cell receptor beta chains reported below all come from one sample, sequenced in a study of T-cell reconstitution after alpha-beta-depleted transplantation in children. Which antigens these TCRs recognize remains unknown. Using unique molecular identifiers, the investigators prepared the TCRbeta library. TCRdb re-analysed the PCR reads in MiXCR, keeping a single row per CDR3 protein. The table lists 250,000 to 300,000 distinct CDR3 sequences, around 7.3% of them singletons. Findings and limits, study-wide: Newly produced T cells mostly accounted for T-cell counts and diversity one year post-transplant.

Sequences were derived from peripheral blood, sampled 360 days after TCRalphabeta/CD19-depleted stem cell transplant. These receptors all come from a female patient aged 2-9 years who had a stem cell transplant for Fanconi anemia, so the T cells may come from the graft donor.

This clonotype was counted at least ten times. The V and J genes are TRBV20-1 and TRBJ2-1, with D perhaps matching TRBD1 (6 bases). Germline CDR1 and CDR2: DFQATT and SNEGSKA (reference sequence). V gave up 3 bases and J gave up 1 base, with 13 bases separating them. This CDR3 is built from 15 residues. CDR3 protein: CSARSSQGSYNEQFF. CDR3 in DNA: TGCAGTGCTAGGTCGTCGCAGGGGTCCTACAATGAGCAGTTCTTC.

The chain combines TRBV21-1 with TRBJ2-1. TRBV21-1 is marked as a pseudogene. This CDR3 spans 10 amino acids. DNA for the CDR3: TGTGCCAGATTCGACAATGAGCAGTTCTTC. As protein: CARFDNEQFF.

This clonotype was detected only a few times. The chain uses TRBV6-5 and TRBJ1-4; possible D gene TRBD1, 6 bases. Germline V gives CDR1 MNHEY, CDR2 SVGAGI. Trimming pared 4 bases from V and 5 bases from J, leaving 14 bases between. This CDR3 is 15 amino acids long. The CDR3 reads CASSFGGGSNEKLFF. CDR3 sequence (DNA): TGTGCCAGCAGTTTTGGGGGGGGCTCGAATGAAAAACTGTTTTTT.

This clonotype was counted at least ten times. The chain joins TRBV10-2 to TRBJ2-7, with TRBD2 matching 7 bases. Germline values: CDR1 WSHSY, CDR2 SAAADI. This CDR3 region has 14 residues. V shed 6 bases, J shed 6 bases, and the junction held 11 bases outside the gene matches. Here the CDR3 DNA reads TGCGCCAGCAGCCCTAGCGGATCTCCCTCCGAGCAGTACTTC. Its translation is CASSPSGSPSEQYF.

This clonotype was picked up many times. The chain couples TRBV7-8 to TRBJ2-5; D unresolved. Per germline, CDR1 SGHVS and CDR2 FQNEAQ. V was clipped by 6 bases and J by 2 bases, with 13 bases between them. The CDR3 sequence is 14 residues long. CDR3 coding DNA: TGTGCCAGCAGGCTAGGCAGGACGCAAGAGACCCAGTACTTC. Translating it yields CASRLGRTQETQYF.

This clonotype has ten or more counts. V usage is TRBV25-1 and J usage is TRBJ2-1; 11 bases fit TRBD2. With V trimmed by 4 bases and J by 7 bases, 6 bases remained unmatched. The CDR3 is made up of 15 amino acids. Germline values: CDR1 MGHDK, CDR2 SYGVNS. The CDR3 DNA follows: TGTGCCAGCAGTGTCCCTAGCGGGAGGTGGAATGAGCAGTTCTTC. Its translation is CASSVPSGRWNEQFF. The full variable domain, its missing parts supplied by reference TRBV25-1 and TRBJ2-1, is EADIYQTPRYLVIGTGKKITLECSQTMGHDKMYWYQQDPGMELHLIHYSYGVNSTEKGDLSSESTVSRIRTEHFPLTLESARPSHTSQYLCASSVPSGRWNEQFFGPGTRLTVL.

This clonotype has ten or more counts. V and J are TRBV7-2 and TRBJ2-7; 10 nucleotides agree with TRBD1. Germline V gene lookup returns CDR1 SGHTA and CDR2 FQGNSA. This CDR3 is built from 15 residues. Trimming at V came to 5 bases and at J to 5 bases, leaving 9 bases not matched to a gene. CDR3 sequence reads: CASSNPGTGANEQYF. Here the CDR3 DNA reads TGTGCCAGCAGCAATCCCGGGACAGGGGCGAACGAGCAGTACTTC.

Points on this clonotype: The junction departs from germline at one end; a sequencing error may be responsible. The CDR3 here is CASSGTGGPDTQYF. CDR3 DNA sequence: TGTGCCTCCAGCGGGACAGGGGGCCCAGATACGCAGTATTTT. The V and J genes are TRBV15 and TRBJ2-3, with 12 bases identical to TRBD1. The CDR3 extends over 14 amino acids. Germline V gene sequence: CDR1 LNHNV, CDR2 YYDKDF (reference sequence).

This clonotype came up many times. The CDR3 DNA follows: TGTGCCAGCAGCTTAGATGGGGCGGGCGGGGAGCTGTTTTTT. Translating it yields CASSLDGAGGELFF. The chain employs TRBV7-2 and TRBJ2-2; possibly TRBD1 or TRBD2 for D (5 bases each). The CDR3 is 14 amino acids. V was pared by 1 base and J by 7 bases, with 10 bases between. The germline V gene has CDR1 SGHTA and CDR2 FQGNSA. Full variable domain (rest looked up from reference TRBV7-2 and TRBJ2-2): GAGVSQSPSNKVTEKGKDVELRCDPISGHTALYWYRQSLGQGLEFLIYFQGNSAPDKSGLPSDRFSAERTGGSVSTLTIQRTQQEDSAVYLCASSLDGAGGELFFGEGSRLTVL.

In its sample, this clonotype was seen many times. The chain employs TRBV6-5 and TRBJ2-5; unclear D gene. The CDR3 contains 11 residues. Germline lookup yields CDR1 MNHEY and CDR2 SVGAGI. The V and J ends lost 4 bases and 5 bases respectively, with 5 bases between them. The CDR3 protein is CASSFSETQYF. CDR3 DNA sequence: TGTGCCAGCAGTTTTTCTGAGACCCAGTACTTC.

This clonotype was counted ten times or more. This chain links TRBV24-1 with TRBJ2-3; 11 bases are a match to TRBD2. The CDR3 extends over 16 amino acids. Trimming cost V 3 bases and J 4 bases; bases outside gene matches: 5. Per germline, CDR1 KGHDR and CDR2 SFDVKD. The CDR3 DNA reads as TGTGCCACCAGTGATCCCGGGACTAGCGGTGCAGATACGCAGTATTTT. It codes for CATSDPGTSGADTQYF.

The genes are TRBV6-1 and TRBJ1-1, with 7 bases identical to TRBD1. Germline V gives CDR1 MNHNS, CDR2 SASEGT. The trim removed 7 bases at V and 3 bases at J, leaving 5 bases unmatched. CDR3 size: 13 residues. As DNA, the CDR3 is TGTGCCAGCAAAAGGGGGCACCACACTGAAGCTTTCTTT. It encodes CASKRGHHTEAFF.

This clonotype was detected many times. The chain uses TRBV7-8 and TRBJ2-5; no reliable D call. V was clipped by 1 base and J by 4 bases, with 19 bases between them. This CDR3 contains 17 residues. Germline CDR1 is SGHVS and CDR2 is FQNEAQ. Written as DNA, the CDR3 is TGTGCCAGCAGCTTAGGGGAAAACAGCCTGGTGGGAGAGACCCAGTACTTC. This gives the protein CASSLGENSLVGETQYF.

Written as DNA, the CDR3 is TGTGCCAGCAGAGACAGCGGGGGGGTCTACACCGGGGAGCTGTTTTTT. Translated: CASRDSGGVYTGELFF. The chain links TRBV6-2 or TRBV6-3 to TRBJ2-2; 10 bases are a match to TRBD2. The CDR3 has 16 residues. Unmatched junction bases numbered 7, after V lost 6 bases and J lost 3 bases. Looked up from germline, CDR1 is MNHEY and CDR2 is SVGEGT.

The table lists this clonotype with many counts. The chain has TRBV29-1 and TRBJ2-1, with D possibly matching TRBD1 (5 bases). Between the trimmed V and J ends, which lost 3 bases and 9 bases, there was a span of 9 bases. There are 11 residues in the CDR3. Germline CDR1 and CDR2: SQVTM and ANQGSEA. CDR3 region: CSVDSQGEQFF. In DNA form, the CDR3 reads TGCAGCGTTGATAGCCAGGGTGAGCAGTTCTTC.

The genes are TRBV18 and TRBJ2-3; the match to TRBD2 covers 12 bases. Germline values: CDR1 KGHSH, CDR2 LQKENI. This CDR3 is 16 amino acids long. The V segment lost 8 bases and the J segment 1 base; nucleotides outside the gene matches: 7. The CDR3 region has the DNA TGTGCCAGCGCTACCGGACTAGCGGGGCGCACAGATACGCAGTATTTT. Translated, it gives CASATGLAGRTDTQYF.

The chain joins TRBV7-8 to TRBJ2-5; D is unresolved. Germline assignment: CDR1 SGHVS and CDR2 FQNEAQ. Trimming cost V 10 bases and J 2 bases, with 14 bases left between them. The CDR3 extends over 13 amino acids. The chain's CDR3 is CATKAGGQETQYF. DNA for the CDR3: TGTGCCACTAAAGCCGGCGGACAAGAGACCCAGTACTTC.

The sample holds a few counts of this clonotype. The rearrangement links TRBV11-2 to TRBJ2-7, with 14 bases that match TRBD2. V was pared by 1 base and J by 0 bases, with 8 bases of the junction left unmatched. Germline-derived CDR1 and CDR2 are SGHAT and FQNNGV. The CDR3 contains 19 residues. CDR3 protein: CASSLVRRTSGGSSYEQYF. CDR3 sequence (DNA): TGTGCCAGCAGCTTAGTCCGGCGGACTAGCGGGGGGAGCTCCTACGAGCAGTACTTC.

This clonotype was observed many times. The chain combines TRBV20-1 with TRBJ1-1; D is possibly TRBD1 (5 bases). V lost 5 bases, J lost 0 bases, and 13 bases lay in between. Germline CDR1 DFQATT, CDR2 SNEGSKA (reference sequence). This CDR3 has 14 residues. Here the CDR3 reads CSAPNRFLNTEAFF. The CDR3 DNA follows: TGCAGTGCTCCTAACAGGTTTTTGAACACTGAAGCTTTCTTT.

This clonotype was observed many times. V usage is TRBV28 and J usage is TRBJ1-5, with D hard to call. The CDR3 runs 14 residues. Trimming took off 3 bases at V and 3 bases at J, with 9 bases between the two ends. The germline gives CDR1 MDHEN, CDR2 SYDVKM. CDR3 residues: CASSFGQFNQPQHF. CDR3 coding DNA: TGTGCCAGCAGTTTCGGCCAGTTCAATCAGCCCCAGCATTTT.

This clonotype was seen at least ten times. The chain couples TRBV28 to TRBJ2-1; 7 bases are a match to TRBD2. The V gene end was trimmed by 3 bases and the J gene end by 5 bases; junction bases not matched to a gene: 13. The CDR3 is 17 amino acids. Looked up from germline, CDR1 is MDHEN and CDR2 is SYDVKM. DNA for the CDR3: TGTGCCAGCAGTTTTTCTTCGTGGGGGAGGGCCGACAATGAGCAGTTCTTC. Its protein product is CASSFSSWGRADNEQFF.

The table lists this clonotype with a few counts. The CDR3 DNA is TGTGCCTGGAATTGGATGGACGAGCAGTACTTC. Its translation is CAWNWMDEQYF. V gene TRBV30 combines with J gene TRBJ2-7; unclear D gene. Germline loops: CDR1 GTSNPN, CDR2 SVGIG (reference sequence). V was shortened by 4 bases and J by 5 bases, with 9 bases between the two germline ends. CDR3 length equals 11 residues.

This clonotype appeared a few times. This chain connects TRBV4-3 to TRBJ1-1; D is unclear. The V gene lost 4 bases and the J gene lost 4 bases, with 16 bases spanning the gap. This CDR3 region has 15 residues. Germline CDR1 is LGHNA and CDR2 is YSLEER. The CDR3: CASSPRRSTATEAFF. The CDR3 DNA reads TGCGCCAGCAGCCCTAGACGGTCAACGGCCACTGAAGCTTTCTTT.

V and J are TRBV4-3 and TRBJ1-1; 7 nucleotides agree with TRBD1. V lost 0 bases, J lost 3 bases, and 4 bases stayed unmatched. This CDR3 spans 15 amino acids. The germline V gene encodes CDR1 LGHNA and CDR2 YSLEER. CDR3 sequence reads: CASSQEGRGDTEAFF. In nucleotides, the CDR3 is TGCGCCAGCAGCCAAGAGGGCAGGGGGGACACTGAAGCTTTCTTT.

This clonotype showed up many times. The chain joins TRBV6-1 to TRBJ2-1, with 14 bases that match TRBD2. Unmatched junction bases numbered 3, after V lost 5 bases and J lost 6 bases. This CDR3 has 15 amino acids. Germline CDR1 MNHNS, CDR2 SASEGT. This CDR3 reads CASSRGLAGVNEQFF. The CDR3 DNA sequence: TGTGCCAGCAGTCGGGGACTAGCGGGAGTCAATGAGCAGTTCTTC.

J is TRBJ1-3 and V is TRBV6-1; the D is unclear. Between the trimmed V and J ends, which lost 2 bases and 8 bases, there was a span of 10 bases. This CDR3 has 13 amino acids. The germline V gene encodes CDR1 MNHNS and CDR2 SASEGT. Written as DNA, the CDR3 is TGTGCCAGCAGTGAAAGGATTTCAGACACCATATATTTT. Translated, it gives CASSERISDTIYF.

This clonotype was found a few times. V and J are TRBV7-6 and TRBJ1-2, with D tentatively TRBD1 (5 bases). V dropped 5 bases and J dropped 2 bases, with 15 bases sitting between them. CDR1 is SGHVS and CDR2 is FNYEAQ in the germline V gene. This CDR3 region has 15 residues. CDR3 DNA: TGTGCCAGCAGCCCAAAGCCAGGGATGAACTATGGCTACACCTTC. It codes for CASSPKPGMNYGYTF. Complete variable domain (other parts from reference TRBV7-6 and TRBJ1-2): GAGVSQSPRYKVTKRGQDVALRCDPISGHVSLYWYRQALGQGPEFLTYFNYEAQQDKSGLPNDRFSAERPEGSISTLTIQRTEQRDSAMYRCASSPKPGMNYGYTFGSGTRLTVV.

This clonotype appeared many times. The CDR3 DNA reads as TGTGCCAGCAGCCCCTCGGGACTCAAGCGCGAGCAGTACGTC. Protein: CASSPSGLKREQYV. The rearrangement links TRBV28 to TRBJ2-7; TRBD2 is a possible D gene (6 bases). The V gene's germline CDR1 is MDHEN and CDR2 SYDVKM. The V end was cut by 6 bases, the J end by 6 bases, with 18 bases between. CDR3 length: 14 residues.

Only a few counts were recorded for this clonotype. The chain uses TRBV9 and TRBJ2-3, with TRBD1 as a possible D gene (8 bases). V was trimmed by 3 bases and J by 1 base, leaving 15 bases between them. The CDR3 runs to 16 residues. CDR1 SGDLS and CDR2 YYNGEE come from the germline V gene. CDR3 nucleotides: TGTGCCAGCAGCGCGTCGGGGGGACAGGGCACAGATACGCAGTATTTT. Translating gives CASSASGGQGTDTQYF.

This clonotype was seen many times. The rearrangement uses TRBV3-1 and TRBJ2-7, with D possibly being TRBD2 (5 bases). CDR3 size: 13 residues. Germline V CDR1 and CDR2: LGHDT, YNNKEL (reference sequence). V lost 0 bases, J lost 4 bases, and 7 bases lay in between. The CDR3: CASSQEGAYEQYF. The CDR3 DNA sequence: TGTGCCAGCAGCCAAGAGGGAGCATACGAGCAGTACTTC.

There are many counts of this clonotype. The rearrangement uses TRBV2 and TRBJ2-7; 10 bases are a match to TRBD2. Looked up from germline, CDR1 is SNHLY and CDR2 is FYNNEI. The CDR3 totals 15 residues. V lost 5 bases and J lost 3; bases outside the gene matches: 7. Here the CDR3 DNA reads TGTGCCAGCAGTCCCGAGGGACTAGCGTTCTACGAGCAGTACTTC. Translating gives CASSPEGLAFYEQYF.

This clonotype was counted at least ten times. V and J are TRBV29-1 and TRBJ1-2; TRBD1 might be the D (6 bases). This CDR3 is built from 13 residues. Looked up from germline, CDR1 is SQVTM and CDR2 is ANQGSEA. V dropped 6 bases and J dropped 3 bases, with 14 bases sitting between them. CDR3 amino acids: CSVHGGADYGYTF. In DNA form, the CDR3 reads TGCAGCGTGCACGGGGGGGCTGACTATGGCTACACCTTC.